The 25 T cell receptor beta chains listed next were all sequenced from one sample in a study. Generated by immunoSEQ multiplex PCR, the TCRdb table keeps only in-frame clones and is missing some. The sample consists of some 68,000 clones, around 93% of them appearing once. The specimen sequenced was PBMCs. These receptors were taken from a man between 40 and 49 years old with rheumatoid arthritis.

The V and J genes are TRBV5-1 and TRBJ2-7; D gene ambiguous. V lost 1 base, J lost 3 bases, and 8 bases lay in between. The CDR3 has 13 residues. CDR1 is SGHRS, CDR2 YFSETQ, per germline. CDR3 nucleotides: TGCGCCAGCAGCTTGTCGCGCCTCTACGAGCAGTACTTC. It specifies CASSLSRLYEQYF.

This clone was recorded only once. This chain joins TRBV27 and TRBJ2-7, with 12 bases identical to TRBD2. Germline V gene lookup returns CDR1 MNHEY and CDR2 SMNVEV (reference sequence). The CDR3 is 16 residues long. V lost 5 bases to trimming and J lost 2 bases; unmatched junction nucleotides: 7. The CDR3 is CASSTSRLAGAYEQYF. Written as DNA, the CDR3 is TGTGCCAGCAGTACTTCAAGACTAGCGGGGGCCTACGAGCAGTACTTC.

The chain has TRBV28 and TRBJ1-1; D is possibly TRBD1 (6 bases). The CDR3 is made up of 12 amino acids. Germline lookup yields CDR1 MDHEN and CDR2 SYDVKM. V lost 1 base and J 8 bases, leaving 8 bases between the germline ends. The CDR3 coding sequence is TGTGCCAGCAGTTTATCCGGACAGGAAGCTTTCTTT. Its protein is CASSLSGQEAFF.

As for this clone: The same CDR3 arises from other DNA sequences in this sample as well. The CDR3 here is CASSLRQGGTEAFF. The CDR3 DNA follows: TGTGCCAGCAGCTTACGACAGGGGGGCACTGAAGCTTTCTTT. The chain recombines TRBV11-2 with TRBJ1-1; 9 bases fit TRBD1. Per the germline V gene, CDR1 is SGHAT and CDR2 is FQNNGV. The V gene end was trimmed by 2 bases and the J gene end by 4 bases; junction bases not matched to a gene: 2. The CDR3 sequence is 14 residues long. Using reference TRBV11-2 and TRBJ1-1 for the parts outside the CDR3, the full variable domain is EAGVAQSPRYKIIEKRQSVAFWCNPISGHATLYWYQQILGQGPKLLIQFQNNGVVDDSQLPKDRFSAERLKGVDSTLKIQPAKLEDSAVYLCASSLRQGGTEAFFGQGTRLTVV.

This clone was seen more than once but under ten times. As DNA, the CDR3 is TGCGCCAGCAGCTCCGGGACACATAACACCGGGGAGCTGTTTTTT. Translating it yields CASSSGTHNTGELFF. The chain has TRBV5-1 and TRBJ2-2; possibly TRBD1 for D (6 bases). Looked up from germline, CDR1 is SGHRS and CDR2 is YFSETQ. V lost 3 bases and J 2 bases, leaving 11 bases between the germline ends. CDR3 length: 15 residues.

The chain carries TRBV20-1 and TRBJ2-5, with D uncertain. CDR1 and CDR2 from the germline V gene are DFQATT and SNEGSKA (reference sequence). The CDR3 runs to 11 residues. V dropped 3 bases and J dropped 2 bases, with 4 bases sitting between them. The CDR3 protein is CSASGQETQYF. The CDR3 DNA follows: TGCAGTGCTAGCGGTCAAGAGACCCAGTACTTC.

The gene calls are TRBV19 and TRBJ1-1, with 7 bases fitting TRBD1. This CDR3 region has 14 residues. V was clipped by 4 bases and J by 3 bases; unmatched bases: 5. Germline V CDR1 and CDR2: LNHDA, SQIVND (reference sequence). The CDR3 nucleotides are TGTGCCAGTAGTACGGGACAGCTTCACACTGAAGCTTTCTTT. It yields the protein CASSTGQLHTEAFF.

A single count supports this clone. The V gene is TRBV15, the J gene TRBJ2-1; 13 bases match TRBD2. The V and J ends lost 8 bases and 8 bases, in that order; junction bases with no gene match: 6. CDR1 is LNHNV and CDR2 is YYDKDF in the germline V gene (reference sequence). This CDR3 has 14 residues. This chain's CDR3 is CATSRTSGSYEQFF. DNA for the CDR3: TGTGCCACCTCCCGGACTAGCGGGAGCTATGAGCAGTTCTTC.

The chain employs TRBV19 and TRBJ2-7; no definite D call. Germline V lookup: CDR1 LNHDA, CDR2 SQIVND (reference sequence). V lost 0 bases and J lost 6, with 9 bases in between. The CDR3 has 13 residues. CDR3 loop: CASSIDQAREQYF. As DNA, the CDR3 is TGTGCCAGTAGTATAGATCAGGCCCGCGAGCAGTACTTC.

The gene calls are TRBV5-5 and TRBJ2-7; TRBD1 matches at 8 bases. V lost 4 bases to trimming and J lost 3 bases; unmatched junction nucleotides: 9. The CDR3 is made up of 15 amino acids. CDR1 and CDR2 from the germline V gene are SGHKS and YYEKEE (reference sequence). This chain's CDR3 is CASSTPDRGSYEQYF. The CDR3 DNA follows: TGTGCCAGCAGCACCCCCGACAGGGGAAGCTACGAGCAGTACTTC.

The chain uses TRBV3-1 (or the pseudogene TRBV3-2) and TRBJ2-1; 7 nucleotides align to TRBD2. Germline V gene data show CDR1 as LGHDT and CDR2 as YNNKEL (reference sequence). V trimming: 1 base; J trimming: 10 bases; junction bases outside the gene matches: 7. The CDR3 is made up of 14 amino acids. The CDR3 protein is CASSQGSTSREQFF. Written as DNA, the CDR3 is TGTGCCAGCAGCCAAGGTTCGACTAGCCGCGAGCAGTTCTTC.

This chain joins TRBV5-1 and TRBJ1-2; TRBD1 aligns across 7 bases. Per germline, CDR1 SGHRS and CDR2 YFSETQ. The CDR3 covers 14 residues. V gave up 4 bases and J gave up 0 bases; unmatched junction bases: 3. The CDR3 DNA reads TGCGCCAGCAGCCAGACAGGGTCTAACTATGGCTACACCTTC. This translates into CASSQTGSNYGYTF.

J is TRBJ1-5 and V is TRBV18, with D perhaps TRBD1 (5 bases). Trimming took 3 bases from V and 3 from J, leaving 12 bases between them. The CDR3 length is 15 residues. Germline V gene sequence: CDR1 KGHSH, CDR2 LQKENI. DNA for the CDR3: TGTGCCAGCTCACCGGGGGGTATCGACAATCAGCCCCAGCATTTT. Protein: CASSPGGIDNQPQHF. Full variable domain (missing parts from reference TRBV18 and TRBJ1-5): NAGVMQNPRHLVRRRGQEARLRCSPMKGHSHVYWYRQLPEEGLKFMVYLQKENIIDESGMPKERFSAEFPKEGPSILRIQQVVRGDSAAYFCASSPGGIDNQPQHFGDGTRLSIL.

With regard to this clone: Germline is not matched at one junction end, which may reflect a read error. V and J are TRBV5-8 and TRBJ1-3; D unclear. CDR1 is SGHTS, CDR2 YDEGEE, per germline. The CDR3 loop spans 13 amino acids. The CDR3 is CASRVASRNTIYF. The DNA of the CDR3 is TGTGCCAGCCGGGTTGCCTCTAGAAACACCATATATTTT.

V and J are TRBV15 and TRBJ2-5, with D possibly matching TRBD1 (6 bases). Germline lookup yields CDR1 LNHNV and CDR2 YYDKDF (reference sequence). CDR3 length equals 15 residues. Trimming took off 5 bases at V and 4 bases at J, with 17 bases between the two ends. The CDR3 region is CATSDQKGVGETQYF. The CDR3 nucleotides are TGTGCCACCAGCGATCAAAAGGGGGTCGGAGAGACCCAGTACTTC.

The chain's CDR3 is CASSKPGTTEAFF. CDR3 nucleotide sequence: TGTGCCAGCAGTAAGCCCGGGACCACTGAAGCTTTCTTT. V is TRBV6-5 and J is TRBJ1-1; tentative D call: TRBD1 (5 bases). CDR1 and CDR2 (germline): MNHEY, SVGAGI. The CDR3 is 13 amino acids. With 5 bases removed from V and 4 bases from J, the gap between germline ends came to 11 bases.

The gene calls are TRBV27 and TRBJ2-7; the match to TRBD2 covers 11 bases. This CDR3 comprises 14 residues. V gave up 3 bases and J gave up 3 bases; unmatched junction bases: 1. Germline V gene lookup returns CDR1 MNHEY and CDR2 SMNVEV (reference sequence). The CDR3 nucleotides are TGTGCCAGCAGTTTTAGCGGGAGGGACTACGAGCAGTACTTC. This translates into CASSFSGRDYEQYF.

CDR3 DNA sequence: TGTGCCAGCTCACCGCCGGACAGCTTTCGGACTCAGTACTTC. It specifies CASSPPDSFRTQYF. The V call is TRBV18, the J call TRBJ2-4; weak D call: TRBD1 (6 bases). There are 14 residues in the CDR3. The V gene's germline CDR1 is KGHSH and CDR2 LQKENI. Trimming removed 3 bases at V and 12 bases at J, with 18 bases between.

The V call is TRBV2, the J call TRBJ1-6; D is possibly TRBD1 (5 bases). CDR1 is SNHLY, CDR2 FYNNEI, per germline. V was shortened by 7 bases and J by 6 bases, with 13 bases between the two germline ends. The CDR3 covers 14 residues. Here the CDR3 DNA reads TGTGCCAGCACTGCAAGGGGACCTAATTCACCCCTCCACTTT. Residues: CASTARGPNSPLHF.

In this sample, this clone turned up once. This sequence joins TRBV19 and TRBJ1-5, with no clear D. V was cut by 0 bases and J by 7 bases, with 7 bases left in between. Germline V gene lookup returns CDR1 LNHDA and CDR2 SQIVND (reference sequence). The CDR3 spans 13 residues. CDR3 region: CASSIDLSQPQHF. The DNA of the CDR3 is TGTGCCAGTAGTATAGATCTATCCCAGCCCCAGCATTTT.

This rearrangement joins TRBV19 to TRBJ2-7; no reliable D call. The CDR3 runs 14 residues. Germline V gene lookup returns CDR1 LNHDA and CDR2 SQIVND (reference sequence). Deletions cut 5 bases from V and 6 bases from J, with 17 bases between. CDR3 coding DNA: TGTGCCAGTAGTTCCGTGAGCCACGGAGCCGAGCAGTACTTC. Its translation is CASSSVSHGAEQYF.

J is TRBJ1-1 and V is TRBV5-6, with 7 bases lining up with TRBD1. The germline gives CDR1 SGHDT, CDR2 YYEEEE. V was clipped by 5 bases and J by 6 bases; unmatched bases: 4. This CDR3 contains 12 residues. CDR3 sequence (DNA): TGTGCCAGCAGGCTAGGGACAGCTGAAGCTTTCTTT. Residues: CASRLGTAEAFF.

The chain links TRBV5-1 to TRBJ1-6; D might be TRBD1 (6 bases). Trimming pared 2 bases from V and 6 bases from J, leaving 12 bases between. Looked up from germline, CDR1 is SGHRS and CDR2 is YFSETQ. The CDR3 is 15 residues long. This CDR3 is CASSFAGEANSPLHF. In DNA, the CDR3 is TGCGCCAGCAGCTTCGCAGGGGAGGCTAATTCACCCCTCCACTTT.

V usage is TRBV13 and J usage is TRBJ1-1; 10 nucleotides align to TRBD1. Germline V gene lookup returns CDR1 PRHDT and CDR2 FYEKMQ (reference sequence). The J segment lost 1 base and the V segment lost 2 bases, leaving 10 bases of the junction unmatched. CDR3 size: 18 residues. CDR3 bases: TGTGCCAGCAGCTTACACCCCGGGACAGGGGTTGAGAACACTGAAGCTTTCTTT. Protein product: CASSLHPGTGVENTEAFF.

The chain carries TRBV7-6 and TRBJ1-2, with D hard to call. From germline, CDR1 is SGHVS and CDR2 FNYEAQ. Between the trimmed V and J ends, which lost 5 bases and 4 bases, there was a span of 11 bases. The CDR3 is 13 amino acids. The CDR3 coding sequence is TGTGCCAGCAGCAAGGACCCGATCTATGGCTACACCTTC. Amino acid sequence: CASSKDPIYGYTF. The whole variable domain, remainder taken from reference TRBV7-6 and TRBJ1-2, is GAGVSQSPRYKVTKRGQDVALRCDPISGHVSLYWYRQALGQGPEFLTYFNYEAQQDKSGLPNDRFSAERPEGSISTLTIQRTEQRDSAMYRCASSKDPIYGYTFGSGTRLTVV.